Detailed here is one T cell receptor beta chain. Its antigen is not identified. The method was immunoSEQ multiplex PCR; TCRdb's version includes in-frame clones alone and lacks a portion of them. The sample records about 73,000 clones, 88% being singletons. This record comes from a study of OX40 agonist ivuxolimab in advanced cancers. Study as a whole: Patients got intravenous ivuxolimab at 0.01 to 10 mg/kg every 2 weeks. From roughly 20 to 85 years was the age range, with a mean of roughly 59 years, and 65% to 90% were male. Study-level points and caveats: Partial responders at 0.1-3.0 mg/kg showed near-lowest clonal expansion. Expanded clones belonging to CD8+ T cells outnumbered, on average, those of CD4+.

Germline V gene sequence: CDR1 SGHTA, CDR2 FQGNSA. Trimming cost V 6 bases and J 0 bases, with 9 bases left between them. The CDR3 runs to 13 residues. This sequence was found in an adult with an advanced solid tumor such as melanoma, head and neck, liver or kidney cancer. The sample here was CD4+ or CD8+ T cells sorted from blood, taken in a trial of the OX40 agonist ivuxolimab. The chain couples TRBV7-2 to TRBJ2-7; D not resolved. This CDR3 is CASSSKSSYEQYF. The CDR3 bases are TGTGCCAGCAGTAGTAAGAGCTCCTACGAGCAGTACTTC.